This T cell receptor beta chain was sequenced in a study of blood T cell repertoires in COVID-19. Germline lookup yields CDR1 LGHDT and CDR2 YNNKEL (reference sequence). The CDR3 has 13 residues. With 5 bases removed from V and 3 bases from J, the gap between germline ends came to 11 bases. Sequenced by immunoSEQ multiplex PCR; TCRdb stores in-frame clones only, minus some. The table lists 130,000 to 150,000 clones, under 90% of them singletons, with approximately 9% in the top ten. The chain uses TRBV3-1 (or the pseudogene TRBV3-2) and TRBJ2-7; weak D call: TRBD1 (5 bases). The material sequenced was peripheral blood. This sequence was found in an elderly woman in a cohort sampled during active or convalescent COVID-19. CDR3 amino acids: CASSYRQGYEQYV. Here the CDR3 DNA reads TGTGCCAGCAGCTACCGCCAGGGCTACGAGCAGTACGTC.